The sequence of this T cell receptor beta chain was determined in a study of CDR3 diversity in severe acne. TCRdb redid the calling of the PCR reads with MiXCR, one entry per CDR3 protein. The sample holds 84,000 or so distinct CDR3 sequences; over 45% are singletons and the top ten take roughly 9.1%. The junction had 13 bases not matched to a gene; V was cut back by 3 bases and J by 0 bases. This CDR3 is 17 amino acids long. Germline V CDR1 and CDR2: SQVTM, ANQGSEA. The clonotype comes from a male donor in good health, serving as a control. The material sequenced was blood. The chain is built from TRBV29-1 and TRBJ1-2, with 7 bases aligning to TRBD1. CDR3 coding DNA: TGCAGCGTTGATGACCCCCTGGACAGGAGATCTAACTATGGCTACACCTTC. Amino acid sequence: CSVDDPLDRRSNYGYTF.